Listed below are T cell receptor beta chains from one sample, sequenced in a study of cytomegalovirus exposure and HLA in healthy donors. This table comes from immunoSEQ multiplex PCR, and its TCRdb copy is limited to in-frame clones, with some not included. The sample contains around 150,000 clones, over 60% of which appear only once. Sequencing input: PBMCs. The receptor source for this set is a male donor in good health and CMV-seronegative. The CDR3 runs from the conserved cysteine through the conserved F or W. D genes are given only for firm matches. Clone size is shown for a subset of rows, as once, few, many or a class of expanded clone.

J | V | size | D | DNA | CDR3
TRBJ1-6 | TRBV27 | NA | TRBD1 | TGTGCCAGCAGTTTACTACAGGGGAATTCACCCCTCCACTTT | CASSLLQGNSPLHF
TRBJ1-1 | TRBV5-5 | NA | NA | TGTGCCAGCAGCTTGGCGCTCTCGGCAGGGGAAGCTTTCTTT | CASSLALSAGEAFF
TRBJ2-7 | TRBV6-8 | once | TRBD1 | TGTGCCAGCAGTTACCGTAAAGGCCGGGACAGGGGTCCCCACGAGCAGTACTTC | CASSYRKGRDRGPHEQYF
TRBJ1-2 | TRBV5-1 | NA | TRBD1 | TGCGCCAGCAGCTTTATAGGACAGGGGTCTGGCTACACCTTC | CASSFIGQGSGYTF
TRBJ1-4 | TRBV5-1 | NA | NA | TGCGCCAGCAGCTTAGGAACAGGGCACGAAAAACTGTTTTTT | CASSLGTGHEKLFF
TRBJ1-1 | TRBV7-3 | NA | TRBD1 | TGTGCCAGCAGCTTAAACCGGGGACAGTACACTGAAGCTTTCTTT | CASSLNRGQYTEAFF
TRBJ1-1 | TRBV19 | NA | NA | TGTGCCAGTAGTATAGATCAGCAGGGCGACACTGAAGCTTTCTTT | CASSIDQQGDTEAFF
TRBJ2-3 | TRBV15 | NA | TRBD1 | TGTGCCACCAGCAGAGGTGACAGGGAAACAGATACGCAGTATTTT | CATSRGDRETDTQYF
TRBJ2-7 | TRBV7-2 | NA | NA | TGTGCCAGCAGTCGGCGCGCGGGGGAGCAGTACTTC | CASSRRAGEQYF
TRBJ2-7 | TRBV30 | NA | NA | TGTGCCTGGAGTATGAGCTACGAGCAGTACTTC | CAWSMSYEQYF
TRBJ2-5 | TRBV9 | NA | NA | TGTGCCAGCAGCGTAGATGACATCCAAGAGACCCAGTACTTC | CASSVDDIQETQYF